One and the same sample provided the 11 T cell receptor beta chains below, sequenced in a study of CD4 T cells in relation to SARS-CoV-2 and coronaviruses. TCRdb's table, derived via immunoSEQ multiplex PCR, lists solely in-frame clones and lacks some. The table lists some 16,000 clones, about 81% of them singletons. The unexposed donors gave CD4+ T cells in about 2011-2018, prior to COVID-19. The cells were cultured for about ten days before CD4+ T cells were isolated. No antigen has been identified for these receptors. Source material: CD4+ T cells from PBMCs, cultured in vitro. These receptors originate from a human donor in good health.

This clone has only one observation. This sequence joins TRBV5-4 and TRBJ2-3, with 7 bases aligning to TRBD2. The germline gives CDR1 SGHNT, CDR2 YYREEE (reference sequence). Losses at the gene ends were 3 bases for V and 0 bases for J; bases not matched to a gene: 4. CDR3 length: 15 residues. The CDR3 nucleotides are TGTGCCAGCAGCTCTAGGGACTACAGCACAGATACGCAGTATTTT. This codes for CASSSRDYSTDTQYF.

The chain couples TRBV5-1 to TRBJ2-6, with 8 bases that match TRBD1. V lost 9 bases and J lost 0; bases outside the gene matches: 5. This CDR3 spans 15 amino acids. The germline gives CDR1 SGHRS, CDR2 YFSETQ. CDR3 in amino acids: CATGQASSGANVLTF. In DNA, the CDR3 is TGCGCCACGGGACAGGCCTCCTCTGGGGCCAACGTCCTGACTTTC.

This clone was seen just once. This chain links TRBV12-3 or TRBV12-4 with TRBJ2-1; D may be TRBD2 (6 bases). The CDR3 has 12 residues. V was trimmed by 2 bases and J by 11 bases, leaving 10 bases between them. For the CDR3, the DNA is TGTGCCAGCAGTTTAAGGCGGGATCAGCAGTTCTTC. Its translation: CASSLRRDQQFF.

This clone was recorded once. The V and J genes are TRBV5-4 and TRBJ2-2; D possibly matches TRBD1 or TRBD2 (5 bases each). This CDR3 is built from 13 residues. The germline V gene has CDR1 SGHNT and CDR2 YYREEE (reference sequence). V lost 10 bases to trimming and J lost 4 bases, with 14 bases between them. The DNA of the CDR3 is TGTGCCGCCCGAGGGGTTGGCACCGGGGAGCTGTTTTTT. Its protein product is CAARGVGTGELFF.

V usage is TRBV6-5 and J usage is TRBJ1-4; TRBD1 matches at 9 bases. The CDR3 has 15 residues. Trimming at V came to 7 bases and at J to 8 bases, leaving 11 bases not matched to a gene. Germline V gene lookup returns CDR1 MNHEY and CDR2 SVGAGI. The CDR3 sequence is CASTALGTGREKLFF. The CDR3 DNA follows: TGTGCCAGCACCGCCTTAGGGACAGGGCGAGAAAAACTGTTTTTT.

The genes are TRBV4-3 and TRBJ2-7; 7 nucleotides align to TRBD2. The CDR3 has 15 residues. V gave up 1 base and J gave up 3 bases; unmatched junction bases: 6. Germline V CDR1 and CDR2: LGHNA, YSLEER. In DNA, the CDR3 is TGCGCCAGCAGCCAAGGGGTAGCGGGCTACTACGAGCAGTACTTC. Translating gives CASSQGVAGYYEQYF.

V and J are TRBV5-6 and TRBJ2-3; D is unclear. Germline CDR1 and CDR2: SGHDT and YYEEEE. The CDR3 spans 14 residues. The V and J ends lost 0 bases and 5 bases respectively, with 10 bases between them. The CDR3 loop is CASSLAAEGDTQYF. In DNA form, the CDR3 reads TGTGCCAGCAGCTTGGCGGCAGAAGGAGATACGCAGTATTTT.

V and J are TRBV7-9 and TRBJ2-5; TRBD2 is a possible D gene (6 bases). Germline-derived CDR1 and CDR2 are SEHNR and FQNEAQ (reference sequence). The germline V and J ends were trimmed by 5 bases and 2 bases, with 12 bases remaining between them. This CDR3 spans 14 amino acids. CDR3 protein: CASSPAGGQETQYF. The CDR3 nucleotides are TGTGCCAGCAGCCCCGCCGGGGGACAAGAGACCCAGTACTTC.

Only a few counts were recorded for this clone. The DNA for the CDR3 is TGTGCCAGCAGTTACAAAGGCCGACGGGGCAATCAGCCCCAGCATTTT. As protein: CASSYKGRRGNQPQHF. This chain joins TRBV6-2 or TRBV6-3 and TRBJ1-5, with no clear D. Between the trimmed V and J ends, which lost 2 bases and 2 bases, there was a span of 13 bases. Germline CDR1 reads MNHEY; CDR2 reads SVGEGT. This CDR3 is built from 16 residues.

The chain couples TRBV7-2 to TRBJ2-7; possibly TRBD2 for D (7 bases). Germline CDR1 is SGHTA and CDR2 is FQGNSA. The CDR3 extends over 14 amino acids. V was pared by 5 bases and J by 2 bases, with 13 bases between. CDR3 region: CASSPRGGPYEQYF. In DNA form, the CDR3 reads TGTGCCAGCAGCCCGAGGGGGGGTCCCTACGAGCAGTACTTC.

The chain joins TRBV9 to TRBJ1-5, with D possibly matching TRBD1 (5 bases). CDR1 is SGDLS and CDR2 is YYNGEE in the germline V gene. Trimming stripped 0 bases from V and 5 bases from J, with 6 bases between. The CDR3 sequence is 13 residues long. CDR3 sequence reads: CASSVGGHQPQHF. The CDR3 bases are TGTGCCAGCAGCGTAGGGGGCCATCAGCCCCAGCATTTT.